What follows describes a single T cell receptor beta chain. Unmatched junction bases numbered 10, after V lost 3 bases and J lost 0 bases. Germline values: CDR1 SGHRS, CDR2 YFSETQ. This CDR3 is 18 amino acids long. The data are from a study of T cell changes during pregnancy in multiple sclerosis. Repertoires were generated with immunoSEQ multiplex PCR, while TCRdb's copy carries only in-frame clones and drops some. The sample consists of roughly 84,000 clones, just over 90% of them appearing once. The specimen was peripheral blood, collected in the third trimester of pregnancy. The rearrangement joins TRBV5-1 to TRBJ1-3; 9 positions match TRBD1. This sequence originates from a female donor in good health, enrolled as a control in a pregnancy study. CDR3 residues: CASSWGGQGTPSGNTIYF. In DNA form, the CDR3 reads TGCGCCAGCAGCTGGGGGGGACAGGGAACCCCCTCTGGAAACACCATATATTTT. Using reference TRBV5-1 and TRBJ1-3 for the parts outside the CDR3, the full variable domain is KAGVTQTPRYLIKTRGQQVTLSCSPISGHRSVSWYQQTPGQGLQFLFEYFSETQRNKGNFPGRFSGRQFSNSRSEMNVSTLELGDSALYLCASSWGGQGTPSGNTIYFGEGSWLTVV.